These 29 T cell receptor beta chains were all obtained from the same sample, sequenced in a study of blood T cell repertoires in COVID-19. TCRdb's copy holds only in-frame clones and misses some; the assay was immunoSEQ multiplex PCR. Among 200,000 to 300,000 clones listed, 88% were seen once. Sequencing used peripheral blood. Receptor source: a man aged 55 to 70 who had recovered from COVID-19.

The chain is built from TRBV6-4 and TRBJ2-2, with D tentatively TRBD2 (6 bases). Germline CDR1 reads MRHNA; CDR2 reads SNTAGT. CDR3 length: 14 amino acids. With 2 bases removed from V and 3 bases from J, the gap between germline ends came to 7 bases. CDR3 nucleotides: TGTGCCAGCAGTGACACTAGCTACACCGGGGAGCTGTTTTTT. Its translation: CASSDTSYTGELFF.

The genes are TRBV5-1 and TRBJ1-1; TRBD1 agrees at 8 bases. This CDR3 has 14 residues. V dropped 0 bases and J dropped 7; count of bases not matched to a gene: 5. Germline V gene data show CDR1 as SGHRS and CDR2 as YFSETQ. In nucleotides, the CDR3 is TGCGCCAGCAGCTTGGGGACAGGGAACTTTGAAGCTTTCTTT. Its translation is CASSLGTGNFEAFF.

The chain recombines TRBV4-2 with TRBJ2-1; 13 bases agree with TRBD2. Trimming took 2 bases from V and 8 from J; bases not matched to a gene: 3. Germline V gives CDR1 LGHNA, CDR2 YNFKEQ. The CDR3 extends over 15 amino acids. The CDR3 sequence is CASSQTSGGVYEQFF. The CDR3 nucleotides are TGTGCCAGCAGCCAAACTAGCGGGGGGGTTTATGAGCAGTTCTTC.

In nucleotides, the CDR3 is TGTGCCAGCTCACGAGATTTCCCTAATTCACCCCTCCACTTT. This encodes CASSRDFPNSPLHF. This chain links TRBV18 with TRBJ1-6; D uncertain. The CDR3 totals 14 residues. V lost 4 bases, J lost 6 bases, and 10 bases lay in between. CDR1 KGHSH and CDR2 LQKENI come from the germline V gene.

V is TRBV4-2 and J is TRBJ1-2, with D possibly being TRBD1 (6 bases). Trimming removed 6 bases from V and 0 bases from J, with 14 bases in between. The CDR3 has 15 amino acids. Germline values: CDR1 LGHNA, CDR2 YNFKEQ. CDR3 sequence reads: CASSSQTGANYGYTF. CDR3 DNA sequence: TGTGCCAGCAGTTCACAGACAGGTGCTAACTATGGCTACACCTTC.

This chain links TRBV6-2 or TRBV6-3 with TRBJ2-3, with 8 bases lining up with TRBD2. V lost 5 bases to trimming and J lost 0 bases; unmatched junction nucleotides: 7. CDR3 length equals 16 residues. Germline loops: CDR1 MNHEY, CDR2 SVGEGT. CDR3: CASSQPGGPSTDTQYF. Here the CDR3 DNA reads TGTGCCAGCAGTCAGCCGGGGGGGCCTAGCACAGATACGCAGTATTTT.

J is TRBJ1-5 and V is TRBV4-2; D possibly corresponds to TRBD1 (5 bases). The V end was cut by 2 bases, the J end by 3 bases, with 8 bases between. CDR3 length equals 14 residues. CDR1 and CDR2 from the germline V gene are LGHNA and YNFKEQ. CDR3 DNA sequence: TGTGCCAGCAGCCAAACAGGAATCAATCAGCCCCAGCATTTT. Protein product: CASSQTGINQPQHF.

This chain joins TRBV19 and TRBJ1-2; D ambiguous. CDR1 is LNHDA and CDR2 is SQIVND in the germline V gene (reference sequence). There are 14 residues in the CDR3. The V end lost 7 bases, the J end lost 8 bases, and 20 bases lay between the germline ends. The CDR3 sequence: CASIRDLKGGGYTF. CDR3 nucleotides: TGTGCCAGTATCCGGGATCTCAAAGGAGGAGGCTACACCTTC.

This chain uses TRBV24-1 with TRBJ2-1, with D perhaps matching TRBD2 (6 bases). The CDR3 is 15 amino acids. V lost 5 bases and J lost 0, with 10 bases in between. Germline V gives CDR1 KGHDR, CDR2 SFDVKD. The CDR3 region has the DNA TGTGCCACCAGTGTTGCGGGGAGCTCCTACAATGAGCAGTTCTTC. Protein sequence: CATSVAGSSYNEQFF.

Concerning this clone itself: Additional DNA sequences in this sample encode the identical CDR3. The chain links TRBV24-1 to TRBJ1-2; 11 bases align to TRBD1. This CDR3 has 16 residues. The V and J ends lost 4 bases and 2 bases, in that order; junction bases with no gene match: 5. The germline V gene has CDR1 KGHDR and CDR2 SFDVKD. The CDR3 sequence: CATSDPRTGGNYGYTF. CDR3 bases: TGTGCCACCAGTGACCCTCGGACAGGGGGCAACTATGGCTACACCTTC.

The chain joins TRBV19 to TRBJ1-2; D is ambiguous. Trimming took off 4 bases at V and 3 bases at J, with 18 bases between the two ends. CDR3 length: 16 amino acids. Germline V gene sequence: CDR1 LNHDA, CDR2 SQIVND (reference sequence). CDR3 residues: CASSRKSAAYDYGYTF. In DNA, the CDR3 is TGTGCCAGTAGTAGGAAATCGGCGGCTTATGACTATGGCTACACCTTC.

CDR3 loop: CASSQGQGNLNTEAFF. CDR3 DNA: TGTGCCAGCAGCCAAGGACAGGGGAATTTGAACACTGAAGCTTTCTTT. The rearrangement links TRBV13 to TRBJ1-1; 9 bases are a match to TRBD1. The V gene's germline CDR1 is PRHDT and CDR2 FYEKMQ (reference sequence). With 5 bases clipped from V and 0 bases from J, the junction kept 7 bases outside the gene matches. This CDR3 contains 16 residues.

This clone was found once. The rearrangement uses TRBV6-5 and TRBJ2-1; tentative D call: TRBD2 (5 bases). Germline values: CDR1 MNHEY, CDR2 SVGAGI. This CDR3 spans 13 amino acids. V gave up 10 bases and J gave up 8 bases, with 18 bases separating them. CDR3 loop: CATRAGPQHEQFF. CDR3 DNA sequence: TGTGCCACTCGTGCGGGCCCTCAGCATGAGCAGTTCTTC.

This clone was counted once. V is TRBV10-2 and J is TRBJ2-2; the match to TRBD2 covers 11 bases. Germline CDR1 is WSHSY and CDR2 is SAAADI. The J segment lost 2 bases and the V segment lost 7 bases, leaving 3 bases of the junction unmatched. This CDR3 is 15 amino acids long. The CDR3 DNA reads as TGCGCCAGCACCGGGACTAGCGGTAACACCGGGGAGCTGTTTTTT. It translates to CASTGTSGNTGELFF.

The chain links TRBV2 to TRBJ2-7; 12 bases are shared with TRBD2. CDR3 length: 15 residues. The V gene's germline CDR1 is SNHLY and CDR2 FYNNEI. The V and J ends lost 2 bases and 4 bases, in that order; junction bases with no gene match: 3. The CDR3 sequence: CASSELGTSGYEQYF. The DNA for the CDR3 is TGTGCCAGCAGTGAACTTGGGACTAGCGGGTACGAGCAGTACTTC.

The chain links TRBV19 to TRBJ2-3; 9 bases agree with TRBD1. Germline-derived CDR1 and CDR2 are LNHDA and SQIVND (reference sequence). V shed 7 bases, J shed 6 bases, and the junction held 11 bases outside the gene matches. This CDR3 has 15 residues. CDR3 sequence (DNA): TGTGCCAGTAAATCCCGGGACAGGGTTCGTGATACGCAGTATTTT. Translated: CASKSRDRVRDTQYF.

This rearrangement joins TRBV2 to TRBJ2-3; 7 bases agree with TRBD2. Unmatched junction bases numbered 7, after V lost 6 bases and J lost 4 bases. This CDR3 region has 14 residues. Per the germline V gene, CDR1 is SNHLY and CDR2 is FYNNEI. Here the CDR3 DNA reads TGTGCCAGCAGGTCACTAGCGTCGGCAGATACGCAGTATTTT. Translating it yields CASRSLASADTQYF.

The chain recombines TRBV4-1 with TRBJ2-6; D may be TRBD1 (7 bases). V gave up 4 bases and J gave up 0 bases, with 25 bases separating them. Germline CDR1 reads MGHRA; CDR2 reads YSYEKL. The CDR3 loop spans 21 amino acids. The CDR3 DNA reads as TGCGCCAGCAGCCCGATCTCGGGGGCAGGGGGACTCTTCTCTGGGGCCAACGTCCTGACTTTC. Residues: CASSPISGAGGLFSGANVLTF.

The V gene is TRBV27, the J gene TRBJ1-1; perhaps TRBD1 as D (5 bases). The CDR3 length is 13 residues. Germline CDR1 reads MNHEY; CDR2 reads SMNVEV (reference sequence). The ends were cut back, 3 bases at V and 2 bases at J, with 7 bases in the middle. DNA of the CDR3: TGTGCCAGCAGTTTCCAGGGTAACACTGAAGCTTTCTTT. It is translated as CASSFQGNTEAFF.

In its sample, this clone was seen once. This CDR3 reads CASSLFRGYEQYF. The CDR3 DNA is TGTGCCAGCAGCTTATTTCGGGGCTACGAGCAGTACTTC. The V call is TRBV13, the J call TRBJ2-7, with D perhaps TRBD2 (5 bases). The germline V gene has CDR1 PRHDT and CDR2 FYEKMQ (reference sequence). The V gene lost 2 bases and the J gene lost 3 bases, with 8 bases spanning the gap. The CDR3 is 13 residues long.

This chain's CDR3 is CASRPPGISYGYTF. The CDR3 DNA reads TGTGCCAGTAGACCCCCAGGGATCAGCTATGGCTACACCTTC. The J gene is TRBJ1-2, the V gene TRBV19; D may be TRBD1 (5 bases). V was clipped by 6 bases and J by 4 bases, with 15 bases between them. The CDR3 is 14 residues long. Per the germline V gene, CDR1 is LNHDA and CDR2 is SQIVND (reference sequence). Full variable domain (outside the CDR3, taken from reference TRBV19 and TRBJ1-2): DGGITQSPKYLFRKEGQNVTLSCEQNLNHDAMYWYRQDPGQGLRLIYYSQIVNDFQKGDIAEGYSVSREKKESFPLTVTSAQKNPTAFYLCASRPPGISYGYTFGSGTRLTVV.

This clone was detected a few times. The chain employs TRBV18 and TRBJ1-5, with a tentative D call TRBD1 (6 bases). CDR3 length equals 13 residues. Trimming stripped 3 bases from V and 5 bases from J, with 8 bases between. Germline lookup yields CDR1 KGHSH and CDR2 LQKENI. The CDR3 DNA follows: TGTGCCAGCTCACCGAACAGGGATCAGCCCCAGCATTTT. Translation: CASSPNRDQPQHF. Together with reference TRBV18 and TRBJ1-5, the CDR3 gives the full variable domain: NAGVMQNPRHLVRRRGQEARLRCSPMKGHSHVYWYRQLPEEGLKFMVYLQKENIIDESGMPKERFSAEFPKEGPSILRIQQVVRGDSAAYFCASSPNRDQPQHFGDGTRLSIL.

The J gene is TRBJ2-3, the V gene TRBV24-1; 12 nucleotides agree with TRBD2. Trimming took 3 bases from V and 2 from J; bases not matched to a gene: 2. The CDR3 is made up of 16 amino acids. CDR1 is KGHDR and CDR2 is SFDVKD in the germline V gene. The CDR3 is CATSDGTSGYTDTQYF. DNA of the CDR3: TGTGCCACCAGTGATGGGACTAGCGGGTACACAGATACGCAGTATTTT.

The chain links TRBV4-1 to TRBJ2-7; 7 bases are shared with TRBD1. Germline V lookup: CDR1 MGHRA, CDR2 YSYEKL. CDR3 size: 15 residues. V lost 5 bases to trimming and J lost 2 bases; unmatched junction nucleotides: 9. This chain's CDR3 is CASSIRQGLTYEQYF. The DNA for the CDR3 is TGCGCCAGCAGCATCCGACAGGGATTAACCTACGAGCAGTACTTC.

The CDR3, as DNA: TGTGCCAGCAGTGAAGCAGAGCGGGGAGCCGAGACCCAGTACTTC. Its translation: CASSEAERGAETQYF. The chain uses TRBV2 and TRBJ2-5, with TRBD2 matching over 7 bases. J gave up 5 bases and V 0 bases, and 6 bases lay outside the gene matches. The CDR3 covers 15 residues. Per germline, CDR1 SNHLY and CDR2 FYNNEI.

The chain is built from TRBV7-2 and TRBJ2-2; D possibly corresponds to TRBD1 (5 bases). Germline CDR1 and CDR2: SGHTA and FQGNSA. V gave up 2 bases and J gave up 6 bases, with 13 bases separating them. This CDR3 region has 15 residues. CDR3 in amino acids: CASSLYLGRPGELFF. The CDR3 DNA sequence: TGTGCCAGCAGCTTATATCTGGGGCGACCCGGGGAGCTGTTTTTT.

The J gene is TRBJ2-3, the V gene TRBV12-3 or TRBV12-4; the D gene is possibly TRBD1 (5 bases). V was trimmed by 6 bases and J by 6 bases, leaving 13 bases between them. The CDR3 has 13 residues. Here the CDR3 reads CASRPTVADTQYF. The CDR3, as DNA: TGTGCCAGCAGGCCGACAGTCGCGGATACGCAGTATTTT.

The V and J genes are TRBV19 and TRBJ1-2; D remains unclear. V was pared by 5 bases and J by 2 bases, with 9 bases between. The germline CDR1 and CDR2 sequences are LNHDA and SQIVND (reference sequence). The CDR3 has 13 amino acids. The CDR3 sequence: CASSGPVNYGYTF. CDR3 nucleotide sequence: TGTGCCAGTAGTGGTCCGGTCAACTATGGCTACACCTTC. Drawing the rest from reference TRBV19 and TRBJ1-2, the complete variable domain is DGGITQSPKYLFRKEGQNVTLSCEQNLNHDAMYWYRQDPGQGLRLIYYSQIVNDFQKGDIAEGYSVSREKKESFPLTVTSAQKNPTAFYLCASSGPVNYGYTFGSGTRLTVV.

This chain uses TRBV6-5 with TRBJ1-4; the D is unclear. The germline V gene encodes CDR1 MNHEY and CDR2 SVGAGI. V dropped 8 bases and J dropped 1 base, with 11 bases sitting between them. This CDR3 region has 14 residues. In nucleotides, the CDR3 is TGTGCCAGCCAGGCACCAGGAACTAATGAAAAACTGTTTTTT. This sequence encodes CASQAPGTNEKLFF.